This T cell receptor (beta chain) was obtained from a study of T cells in tumors after PD-1 blockade. Using immunoSEQ multiplex PCR, the repertoire was profiled, and TCRdb retains in-frame clones only, with some absent. Of 15,000 to 20,000 clones listed, over 75% are singletons. This TCR was sampled from a human donor with advanced basal cell or squamous cell carcinoma (not recorded which). The sequencing here drew on PBMCs, taken after anti-PD-1 therapy.

The CDR3 sequence is CASSHRPERGFSGSDTQYF. The CDR3 DNA sequence: TGTGCCAGCAGCCATAGGCCCGAGCGGGGTTTTAGCGGTTCAGATACGCAGTATTTT. The chain combines TRBV3-1 (or the pseudogene TRBV3-2) with TRBJ2-3, with 7 bases fitting TRBD2. Germline loops: CDR1 LGHDT, CDR2 YNNKEL (reference sequence). The CDR3 contains 19 residues. V lost 3 bases to trimming and J lost 4 bases; unmatched junction nucleotides: 19.